A selection of T cell receptor beta chains follows, all from one sample in a study of blood T cell repertoires in COVID-19. Produced via immunoSEQ multiplex PCR; TCRdb's table is partial and in-frame only. The sample shows over 100,000 clones, 81% of them seen only once. Input material: peripheral blood. All receptors come from an older woman with active or convalescent COVID-19. The CDR3 runs from the conserved cysteine through the conserved F or W. A D gene is named only where the DNA matches it firmly. Clone size is given for some rows only: seen once, a few or many times, or a class if the clone is expanded.

TRBV4-1,TRBJ1-6,.,.,CASSRTWTESNSPLHF,TGCGCCAGCAGCCGGACCTGGACAGAATCTAATTCACCCCTCCACTTT
TRBV5-1,TRBJ1-1,TRBD1,.,CASSLGTANTEAFF,TGCGCCAGCAGCCTAGGGACAGCGAACACTGAAGCTTTCTTT
TRBV2,TRBJ1-5,.,.,CASNRQTNQPQHF,TGTGCCAGCAACCGACAGACAAATCAGCCCCAGCATTTT
TRBV6-5,TRBJ2-1,.,.,CASSGDYNEQFF,TGTGCCAGCAGCGGGGACTACAATGAGCAGTTCTTC
TRBV5-4,TRBJ1-1,.,.,CASSRSENTEAFF,TGTGCCAGCAGCCGATCAGAGAACACTGAAGCTTTCTTT
TRBV19,TRBJ2-5,.,few,CASSTPQGPQYF,TGTGCCAGTAGTACCCCTCAGGGCCCCCAGTACTTC
TRBV9,TRBJ2-3,.,once,CASSVVGVGADTQYF,TGTGCCAGCAGCGTAGTAGGGGTAGGGGCAGATACGCAGTATTTT
TRBV5-6,TRBJ2-7,TRBD1,.,CASSLLGTGTYEQYF,TGTGCCAGCAGCTTGCTAGGGACAGGGACCTACGAGCAGTACTTC
TRBV5-1,TRBJ2-7,TRBD1,once,CASSLWDRGSYEQYF,TGCGCCAGCAGCTTGTGGGACAGGGGCTCCTACGAGCAGTACTTC
TRBV7-2,TRBJ2-7,.,.,CASSLRDSSYEQYF,TGTGCCAGCAGCCTTCGGGACTCTTCCTACGAGCAGTACTTC
TRBV5-4,TRBJ2-2,.,.,CASSSQNTGELFF,TGTGCCAGCAGCTCACAAAACACCGGGGAGCTGTTTTTT
TRBV2,TRBJ1-5,TRBD1,.,CASSVGQVNQPQHF,TGTGCCAGCAGTGTAGGACAGGTCAACCAGCCCCAGCATTTT
TRBV12-3/TRBV12-4,TRBJ1-1,.,.,CASSLASVAEAFF,TGTGCCAGCAGTTTAGCGTCGGTCGCTGAAGCTTTCTTT
TRBV4-3,TRBJ2-7,TRBD2,.,CASSQDFVGGIYEQYF,TGCGCCAGCAGCCAAGATTTTGTCGGGGGGATTTACGAGCAGTACTTC
TRBV28,TRBJ1-6,TRBD1,few,CASRGTDDSPLHF,TGTGCCAGCAGGGGGACAGATGATTCACCCCTCCACTTT
TRBV28,TRBJ1-4,.,.,CASSFGSATNEKLFF,TGTGCCAGCAGTTTTGGCAGTGCAACTAATGAAAAACTGTTTTTT
TRBV7-6,TRBJ2-5,.,few,CASSQGHGGTQYF,TGTGCCAGCAGCCAGGGCCATGGCGGGACCCAGTACTTC
TRBV5-1,TRBJ2-2,.,.,CASSFRGGELFF,TGCGCCAGCAGCTTCAGGGGAGGGGAGCTGTTTTTT
TRBV7-9,TRBJ1-1,.,few,CASSPRSSGWNTEAFF,TGTGCCAGCAGCCCCCGGTCGTCCGGGTGGAACACTGAAGCTTTCTTT
TRBV2,TRBJ1-5,TRBD1,once,CASRPGTVSNQPQHF,TGTGCCAGCAGACCCGGGACAGTATCGAATCAGCCCCAGCATTTT
TRBV19,TRBJ2-3,.,few,CASSIESRADTQYF,TGTGCCAGTAGTATAGAAAGTCGGGCAGATACGCAGTATTTT
TRBV2,TRBJ1-6,TRBD1,.,CASGTGNSPLHF,TGTGCCAGCGGGACAGGAAATTCACCCCTCCACTTT
TRBV19,TRBJ1-1,.,.,CASSIHRGSNTEAFF,TGTGCCAGTAGTATCCATAGGGGATCAAACACTGAAGCTTTCTTT
TRBV10-3,TRBJ1-1,TRBD1,.,CAIRPGTGNTEAFF,TGTGCCATCCGACCCGGGACAGGGAACACTGAAGCTTTCTTT
TRBV28,TRBJ2-3,TRBD2,few,CASSEGGPINADTQYF,TGTGCCAGCAGCGAGGGAGGGCCTATTAATGCAGATACGCAGTATTTT
TRBV18,TRBJ2-7,.,.,CASSPGGDEQYF,TGTGCCAGCTCACCCGGAGGAGACGAGCAGTACTTC
TRBV29-1,TRBJ1-2,TRBD1,.,CSVDGTGGSRGYTF,TGCAGCGTTGATGGGACAGGGGGCAGTCGTGGCTACACCTTC
TRBV7-9,TRBJ1-5,TRBD1,.,CASSAETGENQPQHF,TGTGCCAGCAGCGCAGAGACAGGGGAGAATCAGCCCCAGCATTTT
TRBV11-1,TRBJ2-5,.,once,CASSTNRGVAQETQYF,TGTGCCAGCAGCACCAACCGGGGAGTGGCGCAAGAGACCCAGTACTTC
TRBV5-1,TRBJ2-2,.,.,CASSGRTLPGELFF,TGCGCCAGCAGCGGTAGAACCCTACCCGGGGAGCTGTTTTTT
TRBV28,TRBJ1-1,.,.,CASSSRQPTEAFF,TGTGCCAGCAGTTCCCGACAGCCTACTGAAGCTTTCTTT
TRBV5-1,TRBJ2-2,.,.,CASSLEARGNTGELFF,TGCGCCAGCAGCTTGGAAGCCAGGGGGAACACCGGGGAGCTGTTTTTT
TRBV4-1,TRBJ1-1,.,.,CASSQDPRNTEAFF,TGCGCCAGCAGCCAAGATCCCAGGAACACTGAAGCTTTCTTT
TRBV28,TRBJ1-4,.,.,CASSSQGIGEKLFF,TGTGCCAGCAGTTCTCAGGGGATAGGGGAAAAACTGTTTTTT
TRBV5-1,TRBJ2-4,TRBD1,.,CASSLAVGQGSKNIQYF,TGCGCCAGCAGCTTGGCCGTCGGACAGGGGTCCAAAAACATTCAGTACTTC
TRBV7-2,TRBJ2-5,.,.,CASSLVAPQETQYF,TGTGCCAGCAGCTTAGTGGCCCCTCAAGAGACCCAGTACTTC
TRBV4-1,TRBJ2-1,TRBD1,.,CASRQPDRVSNEQFF,TGCGCCAGCAGGCAACCGGACAGGGTTTCCAATGAGCAGTTCTTC
TRBV7-3,TRBJ2-3,.,.,CASSDGLATDTQYF,TGTGCCAGCAGCGATGGACTCGCCACAGATACGCAGTATTTT
TRBV19,TRBJ2-1,TRBD1,once,CASTGGQGSYNEQFF,TGTGCCAGTACCGGTGGACAGGGCTCCTACAATGAGCAGTTCTTC
TRBV27,TRBJ2-3,TRBD2,.,CASSWTSGGGDTQYF,TGTGCCAGCAGTTGGACTAGCGGGGGAGGAGATACGCAGTATTTT
TRBV9,TRBJ1-4,TRBD1,.,CASSATGATFNEKLFF,TGTGCCAGCAGCGCGACAGGGGCGACCTTTAATGAAAAACTGTTTTTT
TRBV9,TRBJ1-6,.,.,CASSAPRPPLHF,TGTGCCAGCAGCGCCCCGAGGCCACCCCTCCACTTT
TRBV19,TRBJ2-1,TRBD1,.,CASSRGHPYNEQFF,TGTGCCAGTTCAAGGGGGCACCCCTACAATGAGCAGTTCTTC
TRBV28,TRBJ1-1,TRBD1,.,CASGGTVLRAEAFF,TGTGCCAGCGGGGGGACAGTACTTAGGGCTGAAGCTTTCTTT
TRBV6-2/TRBV6-3,TRBJ2-1,.,.,CASSYAAQSGQFF,TGTGCCAGCAGTTACGCGGCACAATCCGGGCAGTTCTTC
TRBV11-3,TRBJ2-3,TRBD2,.,CASSQGLADTDTQYF,TGTGCCAGCAGCCAGGGACTAGCGGACACAGATACGCAGTATTTT